These 24 T cell receptor beta chains were sequenced from one sample in a study of cytomegalovirus exposure and HLA in healthy donors (dated by TCRdb to 2015 to 2018). The library was obtained by the immunoSEQ multiplex PCR assay. For the multiplex PCR, a mixture combining 60 forward primers for TCR Vbeta segments and 13 reverse primers for TCR Jbeta segments was used. The table comes from immuneACCESS by way of TCRdb, which keeps in-frame sequences with V and J called. Part of the clones is missing from these tables; in studies checked, under half for an unresolved V gene and the rest for unknown reasons. The sample table includes around 70,000 clones. In total, the top ten clones hold approximately 5.4% of the sample. The sequenced material came from PBMCs. The receptors here all came from a man in his forties or fifties in good health and CMV-seronegative.

The V call is TRBV6-5, the J call TRBJ2-1; 10 bases agree with TRBD2. Germline assignment: CDR1 MNHEY and CDR2 SVGAGI. The CDR3 extends over 15 amino acids. Trimming took 6 bases from V and 9 from J; bases not matched to a gene: 11. This chain's CDR3 is CASRYLAGASSEQFF. The CDR3 DNA reads as TGTGCCAGCAGGTACCTAGCGGGGGCCTCCAGTGAGCAGTTCTTC.

V is TRBV7-2 and J is TRBJ1-4, with a possible D match to TRBD1 (5 bases). This CDR3 has 15 residues. Trimming pared 3 bases from V and 8 bases from J, leaving 16 bases between. Germline CDR1 reads SGHTA; CDR2 reads FQGNSA. This chain's CDR3 is CASSFAGTEREKLFF. CDR3 nucleotide sequence: TGTGCCAGCAGCTTCGCGGGGACTGAGAGAGAAAAACTGTTTTTT. Full variable domain (missing parts from reference TRBV7-2 and TRBJ1-4): GAGVSQSPSNKVTEKGKDVELRCDPISGHTALYWYRQSLGQGLEFLIYFQGNSAPDKSGLPSDRFSAERTGGSVSTLTIQRTQQEDSAVYLCASSFAGTEREKLFFGSGTQLSVL.

The V and J genes are TRBV7-6 and TRBJ1-4, with 8 bases that match TRBD1. The CDR3 totals 15 residues. Trimming took 5 bases from V and 8 from J; bases not matched to a gene: 10. Germline lookup yields CDR1 SGHVS and CDR2 FNYEAQ. The CDR3: CASSPGGQGIEKLFF. CDR3 in DNA: TGTGCCAGCAGCCCGGGCGGACAGGGAATCGAAAAACTGTTTTTT.

The chain has TRBV25-1 and TRBJ1-2; D unresolved. V was pared by 5 bases and J by 8 bases, with 15 bases between. Looked up from germline, CDR1 is MGHDK and CDR2 is SYGVNS. The CDR3 has 13 residues. The CDR3 region is CASSQDFWRGYTF. The CDR3 DNA is TGTGCCAGCAGTCAAGACTTTTGGCGGGGCTACACCTTC.

This chain links TRBV10-2 with TRBJ2-1, with D possibly TRBD2 on 5 matching bases. The CDR3 extends over 18 amino acids. Germline CDR1 is WSHSY and CDR2 is SAAADI. Trimming left V 4 bases short and J 4 bases short, with 23 bases between. As DNA, the CDR3 is TGCGCCAGCAGTGGACCGAGGACTGCGGGTCAGAGTTACAATGAGCAGTTCTTC. It specifies CASSGPRTAGQSYNEQFF.

The CDR3 DNA sequence: TGTGCCAGCAGTTTCGGGGGGTTGTCAGATACGCAGTATTTT. This encodes CASSFGGLSDTQYF. The chain combines TRBV28 with TRBJ2-3; 7 positions agree with TRBD2. Germline CDR1 reads MDHEN; CDR2 reads SYDVKM. The CDR3 extends over 14 amino acids. The J segment lost 4 bases and the V segment lost 3 bases, leaving 4 bases of the junction unmatched.

This chain uses TRBV7-9 with TRBJ1-3; D is unclear. The CDR3 length is 12 residues. V was shortened by 6 bases and J by 4 bases, with 7 bases between the two germline ends. Germline values: CDR1 SEHNR, CDR2 FQNEAQ (reference sequence). The CDR3 nucleotides read TGTGCCAGCAGACAGACAGGAAACACCATATATTTT. Translation: CASRQTGNTIYF.

The genes are TRBV5-6 and TRBJ2-1, with D possibly matching TRBD1 (5 bases). The CDR3 totals 12 residues. V shed 4 bases and J shed 8 bases, with 10 bases lying between them. Germline lookup yields CDR1 SGHDT and CDR2 YYEEEE. In DNA form, the CDR3 reads TGTGCCAGCAGCGGGGCAGAGGATGAGCAGTTCTTC. It translates to CASSGAEDEQFF.

The chain links TRBV12-5 to TRBJ1-3; maybe TRBD1 (6 bases). CDR1 and CDR2 (germline): LGHNT, FRNRAP. The CDR3 is 16 residues long. The V end lost 0 bases, the J end lost 4 bases, and 13 bases lay between the germline ends. For the CDR3, the DNA is TGTGCTAGTGGTTTGGTAACCGGGCAGGGGGGAAACACCATATATTTT. Residues: CASGLVTGQGGNTIYF.

For this clone: One junction end disagrees with the germline gene, perhaps due to a read error. The chain uses TRBV4-3 and TRBJ2-7; TRBD2 matches 7 bases. The CDR3 spans 17 residues. The germline V gene has CDR1 LGHNA and CDR2 YSLEER. The CDR3 protein is CASSQARTGGTSHEQYF. CDR3 in DNA: TGCGCCAGCAGCCAGGCCCGAACGGGGGGAACCTCCCACGAGCAGTACTTC.

This chain links TRBV29-1 with TRBJ1-4, with 7 bases matching TRBD1. CDR1 SQVTM and CDR2 ANQGSEA come from the germline V gene. There are 11 residues in the CDR3. The trim removed 7 bases at V and 6 bases at J, leaving 2 bases unmatched. CDR3 nucleotide sequence: TGCAGCGGACAGGGATATGAAAAACTGTTTTTT. This sequence encodes CSGQGYEKLFF.

The CDR3 bases are TGTGCCAGCAGCGCTTTGGCGGGAGGGCAGGCCAAAAACATTCAGTACTTC. It translates to CASSALAGGQAKNIQYF. The V call is TRBV9, the J call TRBJ2-4, with TRBD2 matching over 9 bases. With 3 bases clipped from V and 1 base from J, the junction kept 8 bases outside the gene matches. Germline V lookup: CDR1 SGDLS, CDR2 YYNGEE. CDR3 length: 17 amino acids. Full variable domain (rest looked up from reference TRBV9 and TRBJ2-4): DSGVTQTPKHLITATGQRVTLRCSPRSGDLSVYWYQQSLDQGLQFLIQYYNGEERAKGNILERFSAQQFPDLHSELNLSSLELGDSALYFCASSALAGGQAKNIQYFGAGTRLSVL.

V is TRBV10-3 and J is TRBJ2-5; 7 nucleotides align to TRBD1. This CDR3 has 14 residues. V lost 6 bases and J lost 3; bases outside the gene matches: 7. Germline V gene sequence: CDR1 ENHRY, CDR2 SYGVKD. The CDR3 nucleotides are TGTGCCATCAGCGCTGCCCAGGGGGAAGAGACCCAGTACTTC. It specifies CAISAAQGEETQYF.

About this clone itself: The sample carries other DNA sequences with the same CDR3. The V gene is TRBV5-1, the J gene TRBJ2-2, with 7 bases that match TRBD1. The CDR3 is 15 amino acids. CDR1 is SGHRS and CDR2 is YFSETQ in the germline V gene. Trimming removed 2 bases from V and 0 bases from J; junction bases left unmatched: 1. The CDR3 DNA reads TGCGCCAGCAGCTTCGGGACAGCGAACACCGGGGAGCTGTTTTTT. Encoded protein: CASSFGTANTGELFF.

This chain joins TRBV30 and TRBJ2-4; a possible D gene is TRBD1 (6 bases). The CDR3 runs to 17 residues. The V end lost 4 bases, the J end lost 0 bases, and 19 bases lay between the germline ends. In germline, CDR1 is GTSNPN, CDR2 SVGIG (reference sequence). CDR3 bases: TGTGCCTGGACCCCCCCCGGTTGGGGGCTAGCCAAAAACATTCAGTACTTC. Translating gives CAWTPPGWGLAKNIQYF. The full variable domain, with the rest looked up from reference TRBV30 and TRBJ2-4, is SQTIHQWPATLVQPVGSPLSLECTVEGTSNPNLYWYRQAAGRGLQLLFYSVGIGQISSEVPQNLSASRPQDRQFILSSKKLLLSDSGFYLCAWTPPGWGLAKNIQYFGAGTRLSVL.

The rearrangement joins TRBV7-9 to TRBJ1-1; a weak D match, TRBD1 (5 bases). The CDR3 covers 16 residues. Germline values: CDR1 SEHNR, CDR2 FQNEAQ (reference sequence). V dropped 5 bases and J dropped 4 bases, with 20 bases sitting between them. The CDR3 region is CASSPNGGGGGTEAFF. DNA of the CDR3: TGTGCCAGCAGCCCAAATGGGGGGGGAGGAGGCACTGAAGCTTTCTTT.

The rearrangement joins TRBV28 to TRBJ2-3; a possible D gene is TRBD2 (6 bases). Germline CDR1 reads MDHEN; CDR2 reads SYDVKM. With 5 bases removed from V and 3 bases from J, the gap between germline ends came to 18 bases. This CDR3 contains 16 residues. CDR3 sequence (DNA): TGTGCCAGCAGTCACGGCTTCGGGAGTTTTACAGATACGCAGTATTTT. This gives the protein CASSHGFGSFTDTQYF. Looking up the rest from reference TRBV28 and TRBJ2-3 gives the full variable domain: DVKVTQSSRYLVKRTGEKVFLECVQDMDHENMFWYRQDPGLGLRLIYFSYDVKMKEKGDIPEGYSVSREKKERFSLILESASTNQTSMYLCASSHGFGSFTDTQYFGPGTRLTVL.

V is TRBV5-6 and J is TRBJ2-7, with TRBD1 matching over 7 bases. The germline CDR1 and CDR2 sequences are SGHDT and YYEEEE. The V gene end was trimmed by 0 bases and the J gene end by 4 bases; junction bases not matched to a gene: 4. CDR3 length equals 14 residues. This CDR3 is CASSLGDRRYEQYF. The CDR3 nucleotides are TGTGCCAGCAGCTTGGGGGACAGACGTTACGAGCAGTACTTC.

CDR3 DNA sequence: TGTGCCAGCAGCTTAACAACTAACTATGGCTACACCTTC. Translation: CASSLTTNYGYTF. The rearrangement joins TRBV11-2 to TRBJ1-2; the D is unclear. V dropped 2 bases and J dropped 0 bases, with 4 bases sitting between them. CDR3 length: 13 amino acids. The V gene's germline CDR1 is SGHAT and CDR2 FQNNGV.

V and J are TRBV7-8 and TRBJ2-7, with D possibly matching TRBD1 (6 bases). The CDR3 sequence is 14 residues long. Trimming stripped 7 bases from V and 2 bases from J, with 15 bases between. In germline, CDR1 is SGHVS, CDR2 FQNEAQ. The CDR3 nucleotides are TGTGCCAGCACTCCCGGTAAGGGGGCCTACGAGCAGTACTTC. It encodes CASTPGKGAYEQYF.

This chain uses TRBV5-6 with TRBJ1-5; D not certain. The CDR3 loop spans 14 amino acids. The V gene lost 0 bases and the J gene lost 6 bases, with 10 bases spanning the gap. The V gene's germline CDR1 is SGHDT and CDR2 YYEEEE. The CDR3 DNA reads TGTGCCAGCAGCTTGGGGATCGGCGGTCAGCCCCAGCATTTT. This gives the protein CASSLGIGGQPQHF. The full variable domain, in which reference TRBV5-6 and TRBJ1-5 provide the parts outside the CDR3, is DAGVTQSPTHLIKTRGQQVTLRCSPKSGHDTVSWYQQALGQGPQFIFQYYEEEERQRGNFPDRFSGHQFPNYSSELNVNALLLGDSALYLCASSLGIGGQPQHFGDGTRLSIL.

The V and J genes are TRBV5-1 and TRBJ2-7, with TRBD2 matching 15 bases. Trimming took 1 base from V and 0 from J; bases not matched to a gene: 8. The germline V gene has CDR1 SGHRS and CDR2 YFSETQ. This CDR3 contains 19 residues. This chain's CDR3 is CASSLSGLAGGLSSYEQYF. As DNA, the CDR3 is TGCGCCAGCAGCTTGTCGGGACTAGCGGGGGGCCTGAGCTCCTACGAGCAGTACTTC.

The chain has TRBV4-1 and TRBJ2-5; 8 nucleotides align to TRBD2. Germline values: CDR1 MGHRA, CDR2 YSYEKL. With 5 bases clipped from V and 1 base from J, the junction kept 6 bases outside the gene matches. The length of the CDR3 is 15 residues. The CDR3 region has the DNA TGCGCCAGCAGCGAAAGTGGACTAGCCCAAGAGACCCAGTACTTC. Translating it yields CASSESGLAQETQYF.

The V gene is TRBV2, the J gene TRBJ1-5, with D uncertain. This CDR3 is built from 15 residues. V lost 7 bases to trimming and J lost 0 bases, with 13 bases between them. Germline CDR1 and CDR2: SNHLY and FYNNEI. The CDR3 DNA is TGTGCCAGCACCGCTTGGGCAGATAGCAATCAGCCCCAGCATTTT. Residues: CASTAWADSNQPQHF.